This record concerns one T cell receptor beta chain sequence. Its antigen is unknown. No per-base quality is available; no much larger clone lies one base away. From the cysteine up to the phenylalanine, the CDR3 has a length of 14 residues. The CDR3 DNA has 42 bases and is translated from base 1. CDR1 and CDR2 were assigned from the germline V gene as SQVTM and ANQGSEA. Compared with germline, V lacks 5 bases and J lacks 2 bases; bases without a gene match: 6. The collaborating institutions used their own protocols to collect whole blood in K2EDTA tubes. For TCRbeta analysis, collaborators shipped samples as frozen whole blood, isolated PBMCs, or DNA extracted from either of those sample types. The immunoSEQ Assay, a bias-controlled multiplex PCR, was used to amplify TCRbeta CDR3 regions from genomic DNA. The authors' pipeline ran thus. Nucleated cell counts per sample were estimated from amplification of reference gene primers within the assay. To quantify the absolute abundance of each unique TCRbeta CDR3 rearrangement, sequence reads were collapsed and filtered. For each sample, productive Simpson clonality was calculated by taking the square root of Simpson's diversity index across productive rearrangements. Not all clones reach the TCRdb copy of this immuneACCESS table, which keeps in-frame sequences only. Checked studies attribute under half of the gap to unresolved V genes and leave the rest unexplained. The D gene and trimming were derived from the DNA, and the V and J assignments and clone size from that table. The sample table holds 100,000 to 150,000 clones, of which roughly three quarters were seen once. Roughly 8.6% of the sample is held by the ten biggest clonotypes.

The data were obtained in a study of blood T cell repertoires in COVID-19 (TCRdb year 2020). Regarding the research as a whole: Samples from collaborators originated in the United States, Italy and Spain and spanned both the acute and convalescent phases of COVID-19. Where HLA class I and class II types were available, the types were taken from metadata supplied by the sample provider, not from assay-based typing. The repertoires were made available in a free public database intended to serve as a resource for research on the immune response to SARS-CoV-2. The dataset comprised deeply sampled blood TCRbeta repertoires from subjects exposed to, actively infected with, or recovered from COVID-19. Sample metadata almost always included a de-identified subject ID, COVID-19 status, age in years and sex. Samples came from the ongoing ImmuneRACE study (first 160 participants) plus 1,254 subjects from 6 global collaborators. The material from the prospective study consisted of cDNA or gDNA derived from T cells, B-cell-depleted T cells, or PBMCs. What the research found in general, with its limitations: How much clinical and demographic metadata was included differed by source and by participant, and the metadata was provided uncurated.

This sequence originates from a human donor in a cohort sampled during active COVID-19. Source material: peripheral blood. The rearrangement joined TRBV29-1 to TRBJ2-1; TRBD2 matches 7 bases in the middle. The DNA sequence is TGCAGCGTTCGGGGGGAAGAGGCCTACAATGAGCAGTTCTTC. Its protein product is CSVRGEEAYNEQFF.